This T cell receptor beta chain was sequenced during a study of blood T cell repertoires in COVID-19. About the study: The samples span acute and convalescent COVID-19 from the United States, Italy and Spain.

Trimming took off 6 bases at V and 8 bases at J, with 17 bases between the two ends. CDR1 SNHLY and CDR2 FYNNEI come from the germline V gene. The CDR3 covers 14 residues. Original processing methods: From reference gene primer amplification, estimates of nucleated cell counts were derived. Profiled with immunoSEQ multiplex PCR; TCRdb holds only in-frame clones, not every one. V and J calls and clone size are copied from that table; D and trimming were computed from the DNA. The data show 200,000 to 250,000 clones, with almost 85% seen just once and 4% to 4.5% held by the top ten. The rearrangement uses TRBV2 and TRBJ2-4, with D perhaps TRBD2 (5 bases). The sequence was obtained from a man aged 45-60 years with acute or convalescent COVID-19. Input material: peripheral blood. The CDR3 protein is CASSELTTWDIQYF. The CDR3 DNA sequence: TGTGCCAGCAGCGAATTGACTACCTGGGACATTCAGTACTTC.